This TCR beta chain was found in a study of blood T cells in healthy people across ages. CDR3 size: 15 residues. Trimming took 0 bases from V and 8 from J, leaving 15 bases between them. Germline CDR1 reads SGHNT; CDR2 reads YYREEE (reference sequence). Primers used in a second PCR of roughly 7 to 12 cycles were a sample-barcoded 5' primer and a J-beta primer mix. One entry per CDR3 protein, called by TCRdb with MiXCR from the 5' RACE reads. Of around 600,000 distinct CDR3 sequences in the sample, around half are singletons; the top ten hold 20% to 25%. At least 5.5 micrograms of total RNA were extracted per sample. The study, taken as a whole, reports: Shifts in expanded clonotypes may have been confounded by donor CMV status, which was unknown. Significant beta diversity loss was already apparent by age approximately 40, declining roughly linearly.

Remarks on this clonotype: Its matching antigen is unknown.

Specimen: blood. The clonotype comes from a man at least 80 years old in good health. This chain links TRBV5-4 with TRBJ2-1; D is possibly TRBD1 (6 bases). The CDR3 DNA reads TGTGCCAGCAGCTTGGCCACAACAGGGCGAGATGAGCAGTTCTTC. Amino acids: CASSLATTGRDEQFF. Combining the CDR3 with reference TRBV5-4 and TRBJ2-1 gives the whole variable domain ETGVTQSPTHLIKTRGQQVTLRCSSQSGHNTVSWYQQALGQGPQFIFQYYREEENGRGNFPPRFSGLQFPNYSSELNVNALELDDSALYLCASSLATTGRDEQFFGPGTRLTVL.